This TCR beta chain was identified during a study of cytomegalovirus exposure and HLA in healthy donors. Study observations and caveats: Sequencing likely produced, as an artifact, a cluster of highly shared sequence variants. It was only CMV serostatus that was available as immune exposure information. In vitro testing confirmed three CMV-associated chains as specific for CMV antigens.

The table lists this clone with a few counts. Its antigen is unknown. Looked up from germline, CDR1 is SGHAT and CDR2 is FQNNGV. The length of the CDR3 is 14 residues. The V gene lost 4 bases and the J gene lost 2 bases, with 11 bases spanning the gap. A multiplex PCR was run with 60 Vbeta primers and 13 Jbeta primers. Original analysis: Among the unique TCR beta chains that a later analysis counted, about 81 million in all, 10 million to 11 million were shared. Here immunoSEQ multiplex PCR was the method, and the copy in TCRdb shows in-frame clones only, minus some. Clone size and the V and J calls come from that table; the DNA yielded D and trimming. This table has around 130,000 clones, less than 75% appearing once.

This chain joins TRBV11-2 and TRBJ2-5, with D possibly being TRBD2 (5 bases). Material: PBMCs. The origin of this receptor is a woman in her thirties or forties in good health and CMV-seropositive. DNA of the CDR3: TGTGCCAGCAGCTCTGGACCGGGACAAGAGACCCAGTACTTC. Its protein is CASSSGPGQETQYF.